The 11 T cell receptor beta chains presented below share a single source sample, sequenced in a study of CXCR3-negative and CXCR3-positive naive CD8 T cells. UMI labels and 5' RACE were used to prepare the TRB cDNA libraries. Each CDR3 protein gets one entry in TCRdb, which reprocessed the 5' RACE reads and gives no DNA. This sample lists around 95,000 distinct CDR3 sequences; its ten largest clones have roughly 0.99%. No antigens are known for them. General observations from the study: For CXCR3-positive naive cells, TRB CDR3s were more hydrophobic than those of CXCR3-negative naive cells.

What was sequenced was naive CXCR3+ CD8+ T cells from blood. The subset is: CD45RO-CCR7+CD27+CD95- naive CD8+ T cells expressing CXCR3 (TNR3+). These receptors all stem from a human donor in good health. Some clones in this sample may be carry-over from other donors' samples.

The J gene is TRBJ2-1, the V gene TRBV19. The CDR3 is 15 amino acids. The germline CDR1 and CDR2 sequences are LNHDA and SQIVND (reference sequence). This CDR3 is CASSIFTDSYNEQFF.

This chain joins TRBV7-9 and TRBJ2-3; the D call of TRBD1 rests on TCRdb alone, since no DNA is present to check it. Germline V gene sequence: CDR1 SEHNR, CDR2 FQNEAQ (reference sequence). CDR3 length: 14 residues. The CDR3 spells CASEGDRLLDTQYF.

The chain is built from TRBV14 and TRBJ2-7; absent DNA, TCRdb's TRBD2 call cannot be checked. Germline values: CDR1 SGHDN, CDR2 FVKESK. CDR3 length equals 13 residues. The CDR3 sequence is CASSQVPAGEQYF. The whole variable domain, remainder taken from reference TRBV14 and TRBJ2-7, is EAGVTQFPSHSVIEKGQTVTLRCDPISGHDNLYWYRRVMGKEIKFLLHFVKESKQDESGMPNNRFLAERTGGTYSTLKVQPAELEDSGVYFCASSQVPAGEQYFGPGTRLTVT.

CDR3 region: CASSYGDSSYEQYF. The chain has TRBV6-2 or TRBV6-3 and TRBJ2-7; TCRdb gives TRBD1 as the D gene, but with no DNA this cannot be confirmed. CDR3 size: 14 residues. The germline V gene encodes CDR1 MNHEY and CDR2 SVGEGT.

The chain combines TRBV7-9 with TRBJ2-7; TCRdb reports TRBD1, a call that lacks DNA to check it against. The CDR3 length is 14 residues. Germline V CDR1 and CDR2: SEHNR, FQNEAQ (reference sequence). CDR3 in amino acids: CASSAKTGGIEQYF. Supplemented by reference TRBV7-9 and TRBJ2-7, the full variable domain reads DTGVSQNPRHKITKRGQNVTFRCDPISEHNRLYWYRQTLGQGPEFLTYFQNEAQLEKSRLLSDRFSAERPKGSFSTLEIQRTEQGDSAMYLCASSAKTGGIEQYFGPGTRLTVT.

The genes are TRBV27 and TRBJ2-5; the TRBD2 assignment by TCRdb is unverifiable without DNA. CDR3 size: 15 residues. Germline loops: CDR1 MNHEY, CDR2 SMNVEV (reference sequence). This CDR3 reads CASSPSGGDHETQYF.

CDR3 loop: CASSAPGGPGELFF. This rearrangement joins TRBV27 to TRBJ2-2; the TCRdb call, TRBD1, lacks DNA for checking. CDR3 length: 14 amino acids. Per the germline V gene, CDR1 is MNHEY and CDR2 is SMNVEV (reference sequence).

The rearrangement joins TRBV4-3 to TRBJ1-5. Germline loops: CDR1 LGHNA, CDR2 YSLEER. CDR3 length: 14 residues. The CDR3 protein is CASSQDWSNQPQHF.

The chain carries TRBV29-1 and TRBJ1-2; the TCRdb call, TRBD1, lacks DNA for checking. CDR1 SQVTM and CDR2 ANQGSEA come from the germline V gene. The CDR3 spans 12 residues. CDR3 residues: CSVRQGALGYTF.

The chain's CDR3 is CSVEWGGPGELFF. The chain is built from TRBV29-1 and TRBJ2-2; TCRdb returns TRBD1, unconfirmable since there is no DNA. Per the germline V gene, CDR1 is SQVTM and CDR2 is ANQGSEA. CDR3 size: 13 residues.

This chain joins TRBV7-9 and TRBJ2-7; TCRdb reports TRBD2, a call that lacks DNA to check it against. The V gene's germline CDR1 is SEHNR and CDR2 FQNEAQ (reference sequence). The CDR3 loop spans 16 amino acids. The CDR3 sequence is CASSPAGIAGVYEQYF.